This T cell receptor beta chain is drawn from a study of PD-1 blockade in mismatch repair-deficient tumors. Using immunoSEQ multiplex PCR, the repertoire was profiled, and TCRdb retains in-frame clones only, with some absent. The sample includes under 95,000 clones, approximately 84% of them seen just once. V lost 7 bases and J lost 2, with 12 bases in between. The CDR3 contains 13 residues. The germline CDR1 and CDR2 sequences are SGHKS and YYEKEE (reference sequence). A few pembrolizumab responders had their TCRs sequenced. The V and J genes are TRBV5-5 and TRBJ1-2; the D is unclear. This TCR came from an adult with mismatch repair-deficient cancer. The sample in question was peripheral blood, obtained 12 weeks after starting pembrolizumab. The chain's CDR3 is CASSLTPNYGYTF. The CDR3 DNA sequence: TGTGCCAGCTCCCTGACACCAAACTATGGCTACACCTTC.